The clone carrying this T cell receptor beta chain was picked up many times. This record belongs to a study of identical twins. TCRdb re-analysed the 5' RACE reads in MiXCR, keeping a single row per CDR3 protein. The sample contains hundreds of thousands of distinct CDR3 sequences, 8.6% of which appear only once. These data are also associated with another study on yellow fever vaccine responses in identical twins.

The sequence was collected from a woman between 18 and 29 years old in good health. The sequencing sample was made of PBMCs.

The CDR3 bases are TGTGCCAGCAGCCAAGATTGGGAGCAGTACTTC. Protein: CASSQDWEQYF. The chain recombines TRBV4-2 with TRBJ2-7; no firm D call. V lost 0 bases to trimming and J lost 7 bases, with 4 bases between them. The CDR3 extends over 11 amino acids. CDR1 and CDR2 from the germline V gene are LGHNA and YNFKEQ.